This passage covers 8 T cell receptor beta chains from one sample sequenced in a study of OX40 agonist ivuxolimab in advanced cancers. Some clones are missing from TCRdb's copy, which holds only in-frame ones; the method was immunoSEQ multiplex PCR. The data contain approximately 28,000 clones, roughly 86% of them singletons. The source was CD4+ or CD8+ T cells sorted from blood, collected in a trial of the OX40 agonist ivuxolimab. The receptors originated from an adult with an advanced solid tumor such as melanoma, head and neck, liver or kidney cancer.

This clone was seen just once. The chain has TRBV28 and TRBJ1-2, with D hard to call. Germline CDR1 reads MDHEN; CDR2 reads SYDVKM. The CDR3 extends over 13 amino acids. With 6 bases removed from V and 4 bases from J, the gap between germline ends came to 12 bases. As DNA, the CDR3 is TGTGCCAGCAGACCGGGCCTGCTCTATGGCTACACCTTC. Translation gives CASRPGLLYGYTF.

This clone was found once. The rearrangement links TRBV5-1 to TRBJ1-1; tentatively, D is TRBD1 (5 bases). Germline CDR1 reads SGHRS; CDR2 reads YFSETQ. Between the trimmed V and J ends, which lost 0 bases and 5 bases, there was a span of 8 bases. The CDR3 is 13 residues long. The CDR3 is CASSLVQGTEAFF. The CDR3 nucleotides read TGCGCCAGCAGCTTGGTTCAGGGAACTGAAGCTTTCTTT.

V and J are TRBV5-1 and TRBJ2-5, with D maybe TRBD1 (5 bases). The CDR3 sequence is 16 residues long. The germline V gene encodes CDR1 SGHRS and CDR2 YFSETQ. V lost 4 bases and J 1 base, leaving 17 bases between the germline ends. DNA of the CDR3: TGCGCCAGCAGCCCCCTGGGTTCAACAGGCCAAGAGACCCAGTACTTC. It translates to CASSPLGSTGQETQYF.

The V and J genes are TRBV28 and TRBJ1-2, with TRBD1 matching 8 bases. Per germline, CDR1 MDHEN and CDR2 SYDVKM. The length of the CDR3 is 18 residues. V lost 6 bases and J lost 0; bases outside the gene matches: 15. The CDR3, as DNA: TGTGCCAGCAGCCCCCTTCAGGACAGGGAAAGGGCTAACTATGGCTACACCTTC. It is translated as CASSPLQDRERANYGYTF.

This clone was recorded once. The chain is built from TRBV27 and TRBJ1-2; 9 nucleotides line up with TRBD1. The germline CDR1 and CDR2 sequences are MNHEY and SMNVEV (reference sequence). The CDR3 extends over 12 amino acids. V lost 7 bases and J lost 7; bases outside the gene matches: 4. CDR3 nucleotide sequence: TGTGCCAGCATTGGGACAGGGAGTGGCTACACCTTC. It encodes CASIGTGSGYTF.

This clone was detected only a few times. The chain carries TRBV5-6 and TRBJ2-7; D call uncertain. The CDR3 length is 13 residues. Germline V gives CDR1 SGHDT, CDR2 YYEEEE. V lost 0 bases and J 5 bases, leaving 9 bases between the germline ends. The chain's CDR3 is CASSLGPTDEQYF. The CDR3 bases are TGTGCCAGCAGCTTGGGGCCAACCGACGAGCAGTACTTC.

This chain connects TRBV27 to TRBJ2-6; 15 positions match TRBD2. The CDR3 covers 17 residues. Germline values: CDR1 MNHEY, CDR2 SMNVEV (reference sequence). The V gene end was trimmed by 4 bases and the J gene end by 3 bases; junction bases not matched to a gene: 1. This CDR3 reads CASSSGLAGGGANVLTF. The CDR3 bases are TGTGCCAGCAGTTCGGGACTAGCGGGAGGTGGGGCCAACGTCCTGACTTTC.

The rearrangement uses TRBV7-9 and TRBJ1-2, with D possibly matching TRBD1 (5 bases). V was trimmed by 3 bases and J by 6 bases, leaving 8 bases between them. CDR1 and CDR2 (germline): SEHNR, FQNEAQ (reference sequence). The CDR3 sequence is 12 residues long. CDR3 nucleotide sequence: TGTGCCAGCAGCTTGGGGCGGGATGGCTACACCTTC. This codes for CASSLGRDGYTF.